What follows are 7 T cell receptor beta chains derived from one specimen sequenced in a study of CD8+ T cells in alopecia areata. cDNA serving as the sequencing template came from extracted, reverse transcribed RNA. Profiled with immunoSEQ multiplex PCR; TCRdb holds only in-frame clones, not every one. The top ten clones hold 1.7% of a sample with 150,000 to 200,000 clones, roughly 59% of them seen once. This sample comprised CD4+ T cells sorted from blood, obtained at week 0. These TCRs come from a human donor with alopecia areata.

This chain connects TRBV29-1 to TRBJ2-1, with 10 bases lining up with TRBD1. CDR1 SQVTM and CDR2 ANQGSEA come from the germline V gene. J was trimmed by 5 bases and V by 5 bases; bases with no gene match: 9. The CDR3 has 15 amino acids. The CDR3 loop reads CSVKLTGGTHNEQFF. The CDR3 DNA is TGCAGCGTTAAACTGACAGGGGGCACGCACAATGAGCAGTTCTTC.

This chain links TRBV5-6 with TRBJ2-1; TRBD2 matches at 9 bases. The CDR3 is 15 amino acids. V was pared by 1 base and J by 4 bases, with 3 bases of the junction left unmatched. Germline lookup yields CDR1 SGHDT and CDR2 YYEEEE. CDR3 sequence: CASSLRLAGYNEQFF. In DNA form, the CDR3 reads TGTGCCAGCAGCTTGAGGCTAGCGGGGTACAATGAGCAGTTCTTC.

The chain couples TRBV27 to TRBJ1-4; D might be TRBD1 (6 bases). The CDR3 runs 17 residues. V shed 0 bases and J shed 5 bases, with 16 bases lying between them. Germline values: CDR1 MNHEY, CDR2 SMNVEV (reference sequence). CDR3 residues: CASSLSFIRGLNEKLFF. Written as DNA, the CDR3 is TGTGCCAGCAGTTTATCGTTTATTAGGGGGTTGAATGAAAAACTGTTTTTT.

This chain uses TRBV15 with TRBJ2-3; D may be TRBD1 or TRBD2 (5 bases each). Germline V gene sequence: CDR1 LNHNV, CDR2 YYDKDF (reference sequence). V lost 4 bases to trimming and J lost 2 bases, with 10 bases between them. This CDR3 contains 14 residues. CDR3 in amino acids: CATSNTGPTDTQYF. DNA for the CDR3: TGTGCCACCAGCAATACGGGGCCCACAGATACGCAGTATTTT.

The V call is TRBV7-2, the J call TRBJ2-1; D call uncertain. The CDR3 loop spans 12 amino acids. V was shortened by 2 bases and J by 10 bases, with 9 bases between the two germline ends. Germline V gives CDR1 SGHTA, CDR2 FQGNSA. CDR3: CASSLLSREQFF. CDR3 sequence (DNA): TGTGCCAGCAGCTTATTAAGTAGGGAGCAGTTCTTC.

This clone has more than one count but fewer than ten. This chain links TRBV29-1 with TRBJ2-1, with 8 bases that match TRBD2. The CDR3 extends over 14 amino acids. After removal of 4 bases from V and 5 bases from J, the junction contained 7 bases not matched to a gene. The germline V gene has CDR1 SQVTM and CDR2 ANQGSEA. This chain's CDR3 is CSVVALLADNEQFF. The CDR3 DNA reads TGCAGCGTTGTTGCGCTACTAGCGGACAATGAGCAGTTCTTC.

The genes are TRBV30 and TRBJ2-5; D may be TRBD2 (6 bases). The CDR3 totals 14 residues. V shed 4 bases and J shed 0 bases, with 12 bases lying between them. In germline, CDR1 is GTSNPN, CDR2 SVGIG (reference sequence). This chain's CDR3 is CAWKILANQETQYF. The CDR3 DNA reads TGTGCCTGGAAAATCCTAGCGAACCAAGAGACCCAGTACTTC.